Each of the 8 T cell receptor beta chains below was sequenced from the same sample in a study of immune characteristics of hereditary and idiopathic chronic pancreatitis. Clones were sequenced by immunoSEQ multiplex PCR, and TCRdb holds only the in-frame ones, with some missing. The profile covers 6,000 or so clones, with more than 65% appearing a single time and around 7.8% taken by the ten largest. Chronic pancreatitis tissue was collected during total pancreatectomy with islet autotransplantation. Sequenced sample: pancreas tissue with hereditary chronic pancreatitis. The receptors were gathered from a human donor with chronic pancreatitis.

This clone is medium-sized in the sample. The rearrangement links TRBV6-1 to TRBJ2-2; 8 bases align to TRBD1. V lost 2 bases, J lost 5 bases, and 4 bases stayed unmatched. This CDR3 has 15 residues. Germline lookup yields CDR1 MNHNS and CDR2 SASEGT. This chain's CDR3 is CASSETDRATGELFF. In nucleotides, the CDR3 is TGTGCCAGCAGTGAAACGGACAGGGCTACCGGGGAGCTGTTTTTT.

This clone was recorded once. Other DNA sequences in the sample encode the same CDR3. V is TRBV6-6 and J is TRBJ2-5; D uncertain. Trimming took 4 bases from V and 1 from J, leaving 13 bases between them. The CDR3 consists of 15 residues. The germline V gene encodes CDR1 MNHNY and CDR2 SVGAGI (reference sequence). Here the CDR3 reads CASSSPSSVQETQYF. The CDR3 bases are TGTGCCAGCAGTTCCCCCAGCTCGGTCCAAGAGACCCAGTACTTC.

CDR3: CASCEDPSGANVLTF. The CDR3 DNA follows: TGTGCCAGCTGCGAGGACCCCTCTGGGGCCAACGTCCTGACTTTC. The rearrangement links TRBV6-5 to TRBJ2-6; no reliable D call. This CDR3 region has 15 residues. Trimming cost V 8 bases and J 0 bases, with 11 bases left between them. The V gene's germline CDR1 is MNHEY and CDR2 SVGAGI.

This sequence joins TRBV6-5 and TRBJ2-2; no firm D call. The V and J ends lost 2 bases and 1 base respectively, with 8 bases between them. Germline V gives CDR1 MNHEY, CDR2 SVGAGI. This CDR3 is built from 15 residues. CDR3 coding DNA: TGTGCCAGCAGTTACGGGTTTGGGAACACCGGGGAGCTGTTTTTT. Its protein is CASSYGFGNTGELFF.

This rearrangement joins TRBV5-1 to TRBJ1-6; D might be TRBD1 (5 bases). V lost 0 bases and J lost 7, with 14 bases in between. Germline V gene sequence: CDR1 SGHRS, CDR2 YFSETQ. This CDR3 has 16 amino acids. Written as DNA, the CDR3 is TGCGCCAGCAGCTTGGCATGGTTGGGGCAAAATTCACCCCTCCACTTT. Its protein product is CASSLAWLGQNSPLHF.

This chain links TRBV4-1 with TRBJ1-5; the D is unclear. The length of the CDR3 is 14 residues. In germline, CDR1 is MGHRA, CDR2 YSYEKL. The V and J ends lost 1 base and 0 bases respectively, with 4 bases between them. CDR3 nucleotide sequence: TGCGCCAGCAGCCAAGTCTATAGCAATCAGCCCCAGCATTTT. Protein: CASSQVYSNQPQHF.

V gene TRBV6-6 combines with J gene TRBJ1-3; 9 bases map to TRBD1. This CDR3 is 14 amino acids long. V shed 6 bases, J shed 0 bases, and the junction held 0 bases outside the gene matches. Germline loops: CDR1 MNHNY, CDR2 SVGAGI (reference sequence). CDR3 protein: CASRDRGSGNTIYF. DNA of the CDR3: TGTGCCAGCAGGGACAGGGGCTCTGGAAACACCATATATTTT.

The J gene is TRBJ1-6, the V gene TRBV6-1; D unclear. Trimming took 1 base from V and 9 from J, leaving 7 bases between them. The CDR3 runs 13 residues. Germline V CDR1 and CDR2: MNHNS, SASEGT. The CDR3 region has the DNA TGTGCCAGCAGTGAAGGGGTCTTTTCACCCCTCCACTTT. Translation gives CASSEGVFSPLHF.